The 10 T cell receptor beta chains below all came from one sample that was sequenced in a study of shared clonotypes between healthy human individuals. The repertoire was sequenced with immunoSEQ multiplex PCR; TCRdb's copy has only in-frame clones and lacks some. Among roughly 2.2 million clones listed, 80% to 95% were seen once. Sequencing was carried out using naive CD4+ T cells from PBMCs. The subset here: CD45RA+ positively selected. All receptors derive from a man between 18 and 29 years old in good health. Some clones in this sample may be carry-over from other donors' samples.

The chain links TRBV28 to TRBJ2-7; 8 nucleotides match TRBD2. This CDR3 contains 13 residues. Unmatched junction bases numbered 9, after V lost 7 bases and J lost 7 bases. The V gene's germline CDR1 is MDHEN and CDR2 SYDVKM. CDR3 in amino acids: CASIRGGLGEQYF. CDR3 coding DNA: TGTGCCAGCATTCGGGGGGGCCTCGGAGAGCAGTACTTC.

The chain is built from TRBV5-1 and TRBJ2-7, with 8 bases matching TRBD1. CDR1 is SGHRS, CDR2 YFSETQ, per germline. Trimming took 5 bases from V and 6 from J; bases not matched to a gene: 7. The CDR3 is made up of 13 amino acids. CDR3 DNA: TGCGCCAGCAGGTCCGACAGGGGATCCGAGCAGTACTTC. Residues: CASRSDRGSEQYF. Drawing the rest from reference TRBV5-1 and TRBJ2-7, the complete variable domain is KAGVTQTPRYLIKTRGQQVTLSCSPISGHRSVSWYQQTPGQGLQFLFEYFSETQRNKGNFPGRFSGRQFSNSRSEMNVSTLELGDSALYLCASRSDRGSEQYFGPGTRLTVT.

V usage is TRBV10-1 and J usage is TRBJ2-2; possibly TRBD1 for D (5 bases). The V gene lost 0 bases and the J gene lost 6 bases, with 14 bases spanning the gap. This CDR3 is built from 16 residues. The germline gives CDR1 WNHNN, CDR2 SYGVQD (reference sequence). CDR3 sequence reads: CASSESPGLSSGELFF. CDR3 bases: TGCGCCAGCAGTGAGTCGCCAGGGCTTAGTTCCGGGGAGCTGTTTTTT.

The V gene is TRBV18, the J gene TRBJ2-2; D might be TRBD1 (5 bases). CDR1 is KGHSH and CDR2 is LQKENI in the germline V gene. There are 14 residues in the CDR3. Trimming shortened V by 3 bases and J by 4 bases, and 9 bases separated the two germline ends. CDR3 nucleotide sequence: TGTGCCAGCTCACCCCGACAGCGCACCGGGGAGCTGTTTTTT. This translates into CASSPRQRTGELFF.

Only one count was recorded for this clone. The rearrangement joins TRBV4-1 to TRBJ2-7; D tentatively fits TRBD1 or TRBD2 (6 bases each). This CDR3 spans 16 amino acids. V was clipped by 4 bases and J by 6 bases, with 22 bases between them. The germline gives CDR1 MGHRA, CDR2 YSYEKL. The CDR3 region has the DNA TGCGCCAGCAGCCCAGGGGATCGGGGGACCGATGGCGAGCAGTACTTC. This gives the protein CASSPGDRGTDGEQYF.

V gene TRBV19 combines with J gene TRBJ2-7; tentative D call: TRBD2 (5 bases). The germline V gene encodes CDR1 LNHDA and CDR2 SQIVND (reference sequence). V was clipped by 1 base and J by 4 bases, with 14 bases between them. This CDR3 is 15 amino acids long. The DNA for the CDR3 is TGTGCCAGTAGTATAGCGGGGAGTGGTGGGTACGAGCAGTACTTC. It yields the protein CASSIAGSGGYEQYF.

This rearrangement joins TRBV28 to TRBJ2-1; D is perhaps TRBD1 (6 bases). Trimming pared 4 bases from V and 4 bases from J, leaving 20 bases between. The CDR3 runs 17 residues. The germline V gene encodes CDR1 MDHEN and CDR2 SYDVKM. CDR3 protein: CASSSTSGGTGYNEQFF. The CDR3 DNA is TGTGCCAGCAGTTCGACGAGTGGGGGCACGGGTTACAATGAGCAGTTCTTC.

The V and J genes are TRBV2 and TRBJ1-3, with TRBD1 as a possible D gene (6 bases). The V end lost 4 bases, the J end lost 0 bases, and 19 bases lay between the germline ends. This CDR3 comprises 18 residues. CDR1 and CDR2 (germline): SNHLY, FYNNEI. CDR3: CASSVGKDRNRSGNTIYF. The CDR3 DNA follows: TGTGCCAGCAGTGTTGGGAAGGACAGAAACCGCTCTGGAAACACCATATATTTT. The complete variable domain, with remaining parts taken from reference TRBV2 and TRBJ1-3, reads EPEVTQTPSHQVTQMGQEVILRCVPISNHLYFYWYRQILGQKVEFLVSFYNNEISEKSEIFDDQFSVERPDGSNFTLKIRSTKLEDSAMYFCASSVGKDRNRSGNTIYFGEGSWLTVV.

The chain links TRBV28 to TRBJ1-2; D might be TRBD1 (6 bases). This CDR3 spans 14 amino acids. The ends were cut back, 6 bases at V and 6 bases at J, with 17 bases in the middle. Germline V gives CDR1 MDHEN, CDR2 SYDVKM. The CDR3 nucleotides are TGTGCCAGCAGCAGGGACACCTTTGTCGATGGCTACACCTTC. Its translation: CASSRDTFVDGYTF.

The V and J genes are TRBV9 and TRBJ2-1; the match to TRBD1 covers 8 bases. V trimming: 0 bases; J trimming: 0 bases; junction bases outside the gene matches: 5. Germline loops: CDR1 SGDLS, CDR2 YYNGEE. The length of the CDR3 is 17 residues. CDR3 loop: CASSVGTGSPSYNEQFF. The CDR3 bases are TGTGCCAGCAGCGTAGGGACAGGGAGCCCCTCCTACAATGAGCAGTTCTTC. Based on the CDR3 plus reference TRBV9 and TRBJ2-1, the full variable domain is DSGVTQTPKHLITATGQRVTLRCSPRSGDLSVYWYQQSLDQGLQFLIQYYNGEERAKGNILERFSAQQFPDLHSELNLSSLELGDSALYFCASSVGTGSPSYNEQFFGPGTRLTVL.